What follows are 15 T cell receptor beta chains derived from one specimen sequenced in a study of shared clonotypes between healthy human individuals. The assay was immunoSEQ multiplex PCR, and TCRdb's table has in-frame clones only and misses some. The sample has about 2 million clones, around 95% seen once. The sample taken for sequencing was naive CD4+ T cells sorted from blood. The subset: CD45RA+ positively selected. The receptors were gathered from a young man in good health.

The rearrangement links TRBV4-1 to TRBJ2-3; D possibly corresponds to TRBD2 (6 bases). Looked up from germline, CDR1 is MGHRA and CDR2 is YSYEKL. CDR3 size: 16 residues. The V and J ends lost 4 bases and 3 bases respectively, with 17 bases between them. The CDR3 DNA follows: TGCGCCAGCAGCCCCGGGGGAAGGAGTCGGACAGATACGCAGTATTTT. It codes for CASSPGGRSRTDTQYF.

V is TRBV30 and J is TRBJ1-1; weak D call: TRBD1 (6 bases). From germline, CDR1 is GTSNPN and CDR2 SVGIG (reference sequence). V dropped 3 bases and J dropped 4 bases, with 15 bases sitting between them. The CDR3 runs to 14 residues. Written as DNA, the CDR3 is TGTGCCTGGAGCATAAGGGGGTTGGTCACTGAAGCTTTCTTT. Translating gives CAWSIRGLVTEAFF.

The rearrangement joins TRBV5-5 to TRBJ1-6, with D maybe TRBD1 (5 bases). Trimming removed 3 bases from V and 2 bases from J, with 6 bases in between. CDR3 length: 14 residues. Germline-derived CDR1 and CDR2 are SGHKS and YYEKEE (reference sequence). The CDR3 DNA reads as TGTGCCAGCAGCTGGGACCCCTATAATTCACCCCTCCACTTT. It specifies CASSWDPYNSPLHF.

In the case of this clone: At the DNA level, this CDR3 is encoded by other sequences in the same sample as well. This sequence joins TRBV5-1 and TRBJ1-6; possibly TRBD1 for D (5 bases). CDR1 is SGHRS and CDR2 is YFSETQ in the germline V gene. The V gene lost 0 bases and the J gene lost 9 bases, with 10 bases spanning the gap. The CDR3 covers 14 residues. CDR3 region: CASSLGGLGSPLHF. CDR3 coding DNA: TGCGCCAGCAGCTTGGGGGGGTTAGGTTCACCCCTCCACTTT.

About this clone itself: The identical CDR3 is also encoded by other nucleotide sequences in the sample. The V call is TRBV5-6, the J call TRBJ1-6; the D is unclear. The CDR3 is 13 residues long. Trimming stripped 0 bases from V and 7 bases from J, with 5 bases between. The germline V gene encodes CDR1 SGHDT and CDR2 YYEEEE. The CDR3 region has the DNA TGTGCCAGCAGCTTGGGACCCAATTCACCCCTCCACTTT. Translating it yields CASSLGPNSPLHF.

The chain combines TRBV4-3 with TRBJ1-1; D call uncertain. Trimming left V 0 bases short and J 8 bases short, with 13 bases between. The CDR3 length is 14 residues. Germline CDR1 is LGHNA and CDR2 is YSLEER. The CDR3 reads CASSQDLSLGEAFF. Here the CDR3 DNA reads TGCGCCAGCAGCCAAGATCTCTCTCTGGGGGAAGCTTTCTTT.

This clone was recorded only once. This chain uses TRBV10-2 with TRBJ2-3, with a possible D match to TRBD2 (6 bases). Germline V gives CDR1 WSHSY, CDR2 SAAADI. There are 16 residues in the CDR3. With 4 bases removed from V and 0 bases from J, the gap between germline ends came to 14 bases. CDR3 amino acids: CASSGALAASTDTQYF. Written as DNA, the CDR3 is TGCGCCAGCAGTGGCGCACTAGCAGCTAGCACAGATACGCAGTATTTT.

The CDR3 loop is CASSSGQGTTINQPQHF. The CDR3 region has the DNA TGTGCCAGCAGCTCCGGACAGGGGACTACCATCAATCAGCCCCAGCATTTT. J is TRBJ1-5 and V is TRBV7-2; TRBD1 matches 9 bases. J was trimmed by 3 bases and V by 4 bases; bases with no gene match: 10. Germline-derived CDR1 and CDR2 are SGHTA and FQGNSA. CDR3 length: 17 amino acids.

The rearrangement links TRBV18 to TRBJ2-2, with TRBD1 matching 7 bases. J gave up 5 bases and V 3 bases, and 6 bases lay outside the gene matches. The CDR3 totals 15 residues. Germline CDR1 KGHSH, CDR2 LQKENI. CDR3 amino acids: CASSPRRDRTGELFF. For the CDR3, the DNA is TGTGCCAGCTCACCGCGCCGGGACAGAACCGGGGAGCTGTTTTTT. The variable domain in full, completed from reference TRBV18 and TRBJ2-2, reads NAGVMQNPRHLVRRRGQEARLRCSPMKGHSHVYWYRQLPEEGLKFMVYLQKENIIDESGMPKERFSAEFPKEGPSILRIQQVVRGDSAAYFCASSPRRDRTGELFFGEGSRLTVL.

J is TRBJ1-3 and V is TRBV30, with TRBD1 matching 7 bases. CDR1 is GTSNPN, CDR2 SVGIG, per germline (reference sequence). Trimming removed 2 bases from V and 6 bases from J; junction bases left unmatched: 7. CDR3 length: 14 amino acids. CDR3 bases: TGTGCCTGGAGTCCGGGACAGAGAGTAAACACCATATATTTT. This encodes CAWSPGQRVNTIYF.

The rearrangement uses TRBV29-1 and TRBJ1-2; D unresolved. V shed 0 bases and J shed 5 bases, with 13 bases lying between them. The CDR3 totals 14 residues. Germline lookup yields CDR1 SQVTM and CDR2 ANQGSEA. The DNA for the CDR3 is TGCAGCGTTGAAGATCCGGGCGGCCCTTATGGCTACACCTTC. It is translated as CSVEDPGGPYGYTF. Full variable domain (remainder filled in from reference TRBV29-1 and TRBJ1-2): SAVISQKPSRDICQRGTSLTIQCQVDSQVTMMFWYRQQPGQSLTLIATANQGSEATYESGFVIDKFPISRPNLTFSTLTVSNMSPEDSSIYLCSVEDPGGPYGYTFGSGTRLTVV.

The count of this clone is one. The chain has TRBV12-5 and TRBJ2-7; D gene unclear. Germline-derived CDR1 and CDR2 are LGHNT and FRNRAP. The V end was cut by 1 base, the J end by 4 bases, with 5 bases between. This CDR3 comprises 12 residues. CDR3 nucleotides: TGTGCTAGTGGTTTGGAGAAATACGAGCAGTACTTC. Amino acid sequence: CASGLEKYEQYF.

Regarding this clone: Other DNA variants within this sample encode the same CDR3. The V gene is TRBV18, the J gene TRBJ2-7, with 8 bases identical to TRBD1. Trimming cost V 3 bases and J 6 bases; bases outside gene matches: 4. The CDR3 is 13 residues long. Germline values: CDR1 KGHSH, CDR2 LQKENI. Here the CDR3 reads CASSPGTGGEQYF. The CDR3 DNA sequence: TGTGCCAGCTCACCCGGGACAGGAGGCGAGCAGTACTTC.

This chain connects TRBV11-2 to TRBJ1-1; 10 bases line up with TRBD1. V lost 5 bases to trimming and J lost 5 bases; unmatched junction nucleotides: 5. The CDR3 covers 14 residues. Germline CDR1 reads SGHAT; CDR2 reads FQNNGV. CDR3 amino acids: CASSKGQGSTEAFF. DNA of the CDR3: TGTGCCAGCAGCAAGGGACAGGGGAGTACTGAAGCTTTCTTT.

This chain connects TRBV6-5 to TRBJ1-1; D gene unclear. Germline CDR1 is MNHEY and CDR2 is SVGAGI. CDR3 size: 14 residues. V was trimmed by 1 base and J by 1 base, leaving 7 bases between them. CDR3 bases: TGTGCCAGCAGTTACTTATCAGCGAACACTGAAGCTTTCTTT. It codes for CASSYLSANTEAFF.